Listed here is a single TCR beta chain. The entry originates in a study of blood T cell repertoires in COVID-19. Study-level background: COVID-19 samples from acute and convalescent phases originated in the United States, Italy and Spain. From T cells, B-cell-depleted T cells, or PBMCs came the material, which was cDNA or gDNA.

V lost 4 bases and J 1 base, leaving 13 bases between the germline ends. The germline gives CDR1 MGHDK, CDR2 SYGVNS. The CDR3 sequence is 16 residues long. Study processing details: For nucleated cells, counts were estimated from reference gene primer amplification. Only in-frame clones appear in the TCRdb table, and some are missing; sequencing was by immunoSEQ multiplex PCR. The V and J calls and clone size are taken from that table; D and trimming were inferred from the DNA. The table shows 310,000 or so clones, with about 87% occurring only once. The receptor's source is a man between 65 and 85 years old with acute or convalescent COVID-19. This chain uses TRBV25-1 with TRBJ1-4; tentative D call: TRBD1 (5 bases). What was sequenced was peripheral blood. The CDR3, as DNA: TGTGCCAGCAGTGGCCGGGTGGGGCGAACTAATGAAAAACTGTTTTTT. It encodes CASSGRVGRTNEKLFF.